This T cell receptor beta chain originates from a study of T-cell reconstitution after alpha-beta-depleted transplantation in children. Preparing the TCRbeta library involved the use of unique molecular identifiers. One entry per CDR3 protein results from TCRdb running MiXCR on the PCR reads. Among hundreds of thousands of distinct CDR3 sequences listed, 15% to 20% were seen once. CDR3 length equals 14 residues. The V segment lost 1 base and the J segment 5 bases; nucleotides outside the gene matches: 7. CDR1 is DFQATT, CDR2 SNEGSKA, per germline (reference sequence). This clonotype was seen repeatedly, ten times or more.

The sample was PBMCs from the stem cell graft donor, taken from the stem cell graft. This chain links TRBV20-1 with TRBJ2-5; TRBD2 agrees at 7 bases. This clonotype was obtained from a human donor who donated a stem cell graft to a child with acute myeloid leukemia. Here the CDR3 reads CSARVSKGGETQYF. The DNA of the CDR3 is TGCAGTGCTAGAGTTAGCAAGGGAGGGGAGACCCAGTACTTC.